This T cell receptor beta chain was identified during a study of blood T cell repertoires in COVID-19. In the study overall: PBMCs, B-cell-depleted T cells, or T cells provided the cDNA or gDNA that made up the material.

CDR1 is LGHNT and CDR2 is FRNRAP in the germline V gene. This CDR3 has 12 residues. V was clipped by 10 bases and J by 3 bases; unmatched bases: 5. Measured with immunoSEQ multiplex PCR; TCRdb has only the in-frame clones, and not every one. The table shows under 400,000 clones, with about nine tenths occurring only once. The rearrangement joins TRBV12-5 to TRBJ1-1; 7 nucleotides line up with TRBD1. Sample: peripheral blood. The receptor was isolated from a woman aged 55-69 years with COVID-19, enrolled during active disease. CDR3 nucleotides: TGTGCTACCACAACAGGGGACACTGAAGCTTTCTTT. It yields the protein CATTTGDTEAFF.